This T cell receptor (beta chain) appears in the sequencing data of a study of T cell changes during pregnancy in multiple sclerosis. Sequencing used immunoSEQ multiplex PCR; TCRdb keeps in-frame clones, though not all of them. This sample has 55,000 to 70,000 clones; 92% occur once, and the top ten carry 1.3%. CDR3 length: 12 amino acids. Germline V gives CDR1 SEHNR, CDR2 FQNEAQ (reference sequence). The material was peripheral blood, obtained in the second trimester of pregnancy. The clonotype comes from a female donor in good health, enrolled as a control in a pregnancy study. This chain uses TRBV7-9 with TRBJ1-1, with TRBD1 matching 7 bases. The CDR3 DNA follows: TGTGCAGACGGGACAGTGAACACTGAAGCTTTCTTT. This codes for CADGTVNTEAFF.